This TCR beta chain was sequenced for a study of human T cells and chemical hapten exposure. Study-level findings and limits: Relative to controls, expanded TCRs formed significantly more large CDR3 similarity clusters.

Unique molecular identifiers were attached to individual cDNA molecules within the library. Per the authors' pipeline: Sample TCR counts, which ranged from roughly 20,000 to 690,600, had a median of roughly 99,000. TCRdb reanalysed the RACE reads using MiXCR and keeps one entry per CDR3 protein. The V and J calls, along with clone size, are taken from TCRdb and not from the paper's own processing. The repertoire holds approximately 100,000 distinct CDR3 sequences, with roughly an eighth as singletons. Trimming took 5 bases from V and 2 from J; bases not matched to a gene: 4. Germline CDR1 SGHKS, CDR2 YYEKEE (reference sequence). This CDR3 region has 15 residues. The time point was: pre-sensitization, week 0. As to treatment: therapeutic diphenylcyclopropenone sensitization with weekly scalp DPC. In the case of this clonotype: Its antigen is not identified.

The chain uses TRBV5-5 and TRBJ2-1, with 10 bases lining up with TRBD1. The TCR comes from a woman between 45 and 65 years old with alopecia areata. Some clones in this sample may be carry-over from other donors' samples. The material was whole blood, obtained in connection with sensitization to the hapten diphenylcyclopropenone (DPC). Here the CDR3 DNA reads TGTGCCAGCAGACCGACAGGGGGCCCCTACAATGAGCAGTTCTTC. Translating gives CASRPTGGPYNEQFF. Supplemented by reference TRBV5-5 and TRBJ2-1, the full variable domain reads DAGVTQSPTHLIKTRGQQVTLRCSPISGHKSVSWYQQVLGQGPQFIFQYYEKEERGRGNFPDRFSARQFPNYSSELNVNALLLGDSALYLCASRPTGGPYNEQFFGPGTRLTVL.